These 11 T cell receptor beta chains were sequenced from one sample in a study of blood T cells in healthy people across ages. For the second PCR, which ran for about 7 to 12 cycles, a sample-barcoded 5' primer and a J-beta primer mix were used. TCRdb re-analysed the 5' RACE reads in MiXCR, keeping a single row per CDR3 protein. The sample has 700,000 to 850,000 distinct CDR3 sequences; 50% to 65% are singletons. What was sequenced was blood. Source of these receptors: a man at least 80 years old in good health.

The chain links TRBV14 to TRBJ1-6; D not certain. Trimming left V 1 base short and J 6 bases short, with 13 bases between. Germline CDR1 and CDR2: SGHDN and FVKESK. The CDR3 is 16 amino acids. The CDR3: CASSQAFFGPNSPLHF. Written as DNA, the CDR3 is TGTGCCAGCAGCCAAGCCTTTTTTGGCCCTAATTCACCCCTCCACTTT. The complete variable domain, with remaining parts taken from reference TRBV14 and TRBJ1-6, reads EAGVTQFPSHSVIEKGQTVTLRCDPISGHDNLYWYRRVMGKEIKFLLHFVKESKQDESGMPNNRFLAERTGGTYSTLKVQPAELEDSGVYFCASSQAFFGPNSPLHFGNGTRLTVT.

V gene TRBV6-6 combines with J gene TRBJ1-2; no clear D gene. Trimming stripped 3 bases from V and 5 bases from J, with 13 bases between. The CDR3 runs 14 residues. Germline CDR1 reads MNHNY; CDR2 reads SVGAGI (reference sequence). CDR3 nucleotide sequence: TGTGCCAGCAGTTATAGCCGGGAGCGTTATGGCTACACCTTC. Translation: CASSYSRERYGYTF.

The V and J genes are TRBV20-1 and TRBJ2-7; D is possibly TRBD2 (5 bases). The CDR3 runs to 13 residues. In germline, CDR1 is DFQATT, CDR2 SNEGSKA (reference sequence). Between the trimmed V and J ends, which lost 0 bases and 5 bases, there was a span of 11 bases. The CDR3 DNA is TGCAGTGCTAGAGACGGACTCCTGAACGAGCAGTACTTC. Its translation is CSARDGLLNEQYF.

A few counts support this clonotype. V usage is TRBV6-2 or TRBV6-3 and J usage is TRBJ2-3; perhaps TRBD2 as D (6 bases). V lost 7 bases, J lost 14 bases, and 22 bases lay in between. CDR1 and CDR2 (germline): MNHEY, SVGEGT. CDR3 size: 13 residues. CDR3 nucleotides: TGTGCCAGCACCTTGGACTATTCCAGATACGCGTATTTT. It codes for CASTLDYSRYAYF.

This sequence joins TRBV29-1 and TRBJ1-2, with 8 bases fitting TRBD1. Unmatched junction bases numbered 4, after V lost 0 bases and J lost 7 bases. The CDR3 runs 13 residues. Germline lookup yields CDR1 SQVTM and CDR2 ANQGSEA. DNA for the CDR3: TGCAGCGTTGAAGAAAACAGGGGGTCTGGCTACACCTTC. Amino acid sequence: CSVEENRGSGYTF. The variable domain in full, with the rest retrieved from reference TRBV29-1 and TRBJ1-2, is SAVISQKPSRDICQRGTSLTIQCQVDSQVTMMFWYRQQPGQSLTLIATANQGSEATYESGFVIDKFPISRPNLTFSTLTVSNMSPEDSSIYLCSVEENRGSGYTFGSGTRLTVV.

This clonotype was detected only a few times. As DNA, the CDR3 is TGTGCCAGCAGCTTAGCCCCGGGACAGCAGTTCTTC. Protein sequence: CASSLAPGQQFF. The gene calls are TRBV7-2 and TRBJ2-1; D may be TRBD1 or TRBD2 (5 bases each). This CDR3 has 12 residues. Germline-derived CDR1 and CDR2 are SGHTA and FQGNSA. Deletions cut 0 bases from V and 11 bases from J, with 8 bases between.

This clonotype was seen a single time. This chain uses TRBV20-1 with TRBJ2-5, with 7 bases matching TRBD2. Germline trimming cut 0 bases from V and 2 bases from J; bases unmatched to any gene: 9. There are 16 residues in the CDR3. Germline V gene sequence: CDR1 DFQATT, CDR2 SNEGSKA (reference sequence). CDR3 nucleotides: TGCAGTGCTAGAGACCAACAGCGGGGACCACAAGAGACCCAGTACTTC. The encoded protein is CSARDQQRGPQETQYF.

The CDR3 nucleotides are TGTGCCAGCAGTTTTTGGCAGCGGGAGAGCTACAATGAGCAGTTCTTC. Amino acid sequence: CASSFWQRESYNEQFF. The chain is built from TRBV27 and TRBJ2-1; 8 bases are a match to TRBD2. The germline V gene encodes CDR1 MNHEY and CDR2 SMNVEV (reference sequence). V was pared by 3 bases and J by 3 bases, with 7 bases of the junction left unmatched. CDR3 length: 16 residues.

CDR3 protein: CASSFPAGRTEEKLFF. Here the CDR3 DNA reads TGTGCCAGCAGCTTTCCGGCTGGCAGGACAGAAGAAAAACTGTTTTTT. This chain uses TRBV7-9 with TRBJ1-4; D perhaps matches TRBD1 (6 bases). V was shortened by 3 bases and J by 8 bases, with 19 bases between the two germline ends. The CDR3 is made up of 16 amino acids. CDR1 and CDR2 (germline): SEHNR, FQNEAQ (reference sequence).

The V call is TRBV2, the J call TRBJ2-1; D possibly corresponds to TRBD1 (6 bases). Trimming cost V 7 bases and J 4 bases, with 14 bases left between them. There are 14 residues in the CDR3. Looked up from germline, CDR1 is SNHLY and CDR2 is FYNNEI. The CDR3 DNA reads TGTGCCAGCAAGAGGACAGACCTTTACAATGAGCAGTTCTTC. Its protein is CASKRTDLYNEQFF.

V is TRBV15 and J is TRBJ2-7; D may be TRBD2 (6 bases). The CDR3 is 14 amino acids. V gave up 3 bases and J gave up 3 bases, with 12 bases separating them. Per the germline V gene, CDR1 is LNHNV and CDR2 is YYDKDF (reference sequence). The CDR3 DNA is TGTGCCACCAGCAGCGGGAGTCGGAACTACGAGCAGTACTTC. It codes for CATSSGSRNYEQYF.